This T cell receptor (beta chain) is from a study of cytotoxic CD8 clonotypes in ibrutinib-treated CLL. Broader study findings: The times at which samples were taken varied between sustained-remission and progressing patients.

With regard to this clone: Its cognate antigen is unknown.

CDR3 length: 11 amino acids. The V end lost 2 bases, the J end lost 11 bases, and 9 bases lay between the germline ends. Germline V gene lookup returns CDR1 MDHEN and CDR2 SYDVKM. Produced via immunoSEQ multiplex PCR; TCRdb's table is partial and in-frame only. The profile shows about 49,000 clones, about half of them singletons. The TCR comes from a human donor with chronic lymphocytic leukemia. The input for sequencing was PBMCs, taken after 12 months of ibrutinib treatment. The chain uses TRBV28 and TRBJ1-1; unclear D gene. The CDR3 DNA follows: TGTGCCAGCAGTTTACAGTGGGAGGCTTTCTTT. Protein sequence: CASSLQWEAFF.